This T cell receptor (beta chain) derives from a study of shared clonotypes between healthy human individuals. It was across several immunoSEQ plates that each subset's genomic DNA was evenly split. This table comes from immunoSEQ multiplex PCR, and its TCRdb copy is limited to in-frame clones, with some not included. The data show 760,000 or so clones, 96% seen once. CD8 cells classed as naive were CD45RO-negative and positively selected for CCR7, excluding terminally differentiated effector memory CD45RA+ cells. The CDR3 covers 13 residues. Per the germline V gene, CDR1 is SEHNR and CDR2 is FQNEAQ (reference sequence). V dropped 1 base and J dropped 6; count of bases not matched to a gene: 2.

J is TRBJ2-7 and V is TRBV7-9; TRBD1 aligns across 8 bases. This clonotype was sampled from a man aged 25-40 years in good health. Sequenced: naive CD8+ T cells sorted from blood. Here the CDR3 reads CASSLGTGREQYF. CDR3 in DNA: TGTGCCAGCAGCTTAGGGACAGGGCGCGAGCAGTACTTC.